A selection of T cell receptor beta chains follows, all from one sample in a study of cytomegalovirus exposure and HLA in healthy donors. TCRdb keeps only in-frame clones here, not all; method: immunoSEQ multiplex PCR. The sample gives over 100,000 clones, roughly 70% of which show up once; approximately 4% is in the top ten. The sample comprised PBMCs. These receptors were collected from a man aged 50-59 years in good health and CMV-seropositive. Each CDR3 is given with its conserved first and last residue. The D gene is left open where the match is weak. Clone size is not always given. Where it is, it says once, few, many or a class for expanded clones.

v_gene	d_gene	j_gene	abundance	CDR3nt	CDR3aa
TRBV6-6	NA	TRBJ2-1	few	TGTGCCAGCAGTTACCGGGAAAGATATGAGCAGTTCTTC	CASSYRERYEQFF
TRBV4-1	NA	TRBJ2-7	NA	TGCGCCAGCAGCCAAGCCGGGGGTCCCTCCTACGAGCAGTACTTC	CASSQAGGPSYEQYF
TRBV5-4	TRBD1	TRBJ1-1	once	TGTGCCAGCAGCCAAGGGACAGGGCTTGGGAACACTGAAGCTTTCTTT	CASSQGTGLGNTEAFF
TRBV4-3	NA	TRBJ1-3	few	TGCGCCAGCAGCCAGAGCGGTGGCGGAAACACCATATATTTT	CASSQSGGGNTIYF
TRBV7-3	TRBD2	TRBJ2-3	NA	TGTGCCAGCAGCTTAGGGCTAGCGGGAGTTGCAGATACGCAGTATTTT	CASSLGLAGVADTQYF
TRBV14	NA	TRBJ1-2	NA	TGTGCCAGCAGCCGCCGGGGAGATTATGGCTACACCTTC	CASSRRGDYGYTF
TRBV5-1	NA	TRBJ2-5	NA	TGCGCCAGCAGCTTGGCAGGTGAACAGATAGAGCAGTACTTC	CASSLAGEQIEQYF
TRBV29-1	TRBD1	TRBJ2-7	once	TGCAGCGTTCGACAGGGTCCCTACGAGCAGTACTTC	CSVRQGPYEQYF
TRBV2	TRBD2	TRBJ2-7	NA	TGTGCCAGCAGTGAAGGTCCCCGGAGCGGGAGAAACGAGCAGTACTTC	CASSEGPRSGRNEQYF
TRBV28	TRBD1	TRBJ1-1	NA	TGTGCCAGCAGTTCTAAGGGGGCAGGGACGGGTGAAGCTTTCTTT	CASSSKGAGTGEAFF
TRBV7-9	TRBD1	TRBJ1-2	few	TGTGCCAGCAGCCAAGACAGGGCTCTCGGAGGCTACACCTTC	CASSQDRALGGYTF
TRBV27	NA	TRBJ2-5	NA	TGTGCCAGCAGAGCCGGCCAAGAGACCCAGTACTTC	CASRAGQETQYF
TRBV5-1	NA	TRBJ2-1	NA	TGCGCCAGCAACGAGGGGGTGGGGCCCTACAATGAGCAGTTCTTC	CASNEGVGPYNEQFF
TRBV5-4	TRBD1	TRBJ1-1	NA	TGTGCCAGCAGCTTGGGCCAGGGGGCGCTCGACACTGAAGCTTTCTTT	CASSLGQGALDTEAFF
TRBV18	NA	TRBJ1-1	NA	TGTGCCAGCTCACTAGGACAGTTCTACATGAACACTGAAGCTTTCTTT	CASSLGQFYMNTEAFF
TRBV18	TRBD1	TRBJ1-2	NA	TGTGCCAGCTCACCTGGACAGGGGCCATCCTATGGCTACACCTTC	CASSPGQGPSYGYTF
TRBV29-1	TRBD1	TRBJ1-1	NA	TGCAGCGTTGAGTACCTCCTCAGGGGGGAGACTGAAGCTTTCTTT	CSVEYLLRGETEAFF
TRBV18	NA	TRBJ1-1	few	TGTGCCAGCTCAACCGACATTAGAACTGAAGCTTTCTTT	CASSTDIRTEAFF
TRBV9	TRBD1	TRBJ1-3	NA	TGTGCCAGCAGCGTAGGAGGGGGCACTGGAAACACCATATATTTT	CASSVGGGTGNTIYF
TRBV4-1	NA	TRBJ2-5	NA	TGCGCCAGCAGCCACCCCACGACTAGTTTTCCGGAGACCCAGTACTTC	CASSHPTTSFPETQYF